A single sample gave rise to the 23 T cell receptor beta chains below, sequenced in a study of T cell changes during pregnancy in multiple sclerosis. The repertoire was sequenced with immunoSEQ multiplex PCR; TCRdb's copy has only in-frame clones and lacks some. The sample consists of some 85,000 clones, 90% to 95% of them appearing once. Here the sequenced sample was peripheral blood, taken in the second trimester of pregnancy. These receptors were collected from a female donor with multiple sclerosis, enrolled in a pregnancy study.

V is TRBV6-4 and J is TRBJ2-3, with 10 positions matching TRBD2. The CDR3 contains 15 residues. Trimming cost V 3 bases and J 6 bases; bases outside gene matches: 6. CDR1 is MRHNA, CDR2 SNTAGT, per germline. The CDR3 here is CASSEVAGGRDTQYF. In DNA, the CDR3 is TGTGCCAGCAGTGAGGTAGCGGGAGGTCGGGATACGCAGTATTTT.

This chain connects TRBV7-9 to TRBJ2-7; tentative D call: TRBD2 (7 bases). Deletions cut 7 bases from V and 6 bases from J, with 19 bases between. The germline V gene has CDR1 SEHNR and CDR2 FQNEAQ (reference sequence). This CDR3 has 14 amino acids. CDR3 sequence: CASTWGGQSPEQYF. The CDR3 coding sequence is TGTGCCAGCACCTGGGGGGGCCAGAGTCCCGAGCAGTACTTC.

The chain is built from TRBV5-6 and TRBJ2-3; tentatively, D is TRBD2 (5 bases). This CDR3 is built from 13 residues. The V end lost 4 bases, the J end lost 2 bases, and 8 bases lay between the germline ends. The germline V gene has CDR1 SGHDT and CDR2 YYEEEE. The CDR3 nucleotides read TGTGCCAGCAGCGTGGACTCCACAGATACGCAGTATTTT. It specifies CASSVDSTDTQYF.

This clone was observed once. This rearrangement joins TRBV10-3 to TRBJ1-2, with D tentatively TRBD1 (5 bases). Trimming took off 6 bases at V and 2 bases at J, with 10 bases between the two ends. Germline V gives CDR1 ENHRY, CDR2 SYGVKD. This CDR3 is built from 13 residues. The CDR3 region has the DNA TGTGCCATCAGAACAGGTTCAAACTATGGCTACACCTTC. Translation: CAIRTGSNYGYTF.

The chain couples TRBV5-4 to TRBJ2-7, with TRBD1 identical over 8 bases. The germline V gene encodes CDR1 SGHNT and CDR2 YYREEE (reference sequence). CDR3 size: 12 residues. J was trimmed by 6 bases and V by 3 bases; bases with no gene match: 2. The CDR3: CASSWGQVEQYF. CDR3 bases: TGTGCCAGCAGCTGGGGACAGGTCGAGCAGTACTTC.

The chain links TRBV5-1 to TRBJ2-7; weak D call: TRBD2 (7 bases). CDR1 is SGHRS and CDR2 is YFSETQ in the germline V gene. The CDR3 runs 16 residues. V was shortened by 0 bases and J by 3 bases, with 16 bases between the two germline ends. CDR3 protein: CASSLGEGGGIYEQYF. The CDR3 region has the DNA TGCGCCAGCAGCTTGGGCGAGGGAGGGGGAATCTACGAGCAGTACTTC.

This chain joins TRBV27 and TRBJ2-1; maybe TRBD2 (5 bases). Trimming cost V 6 bases and J 4 bases, with 7 bases left between them. Germline V lookup: CDR1 MNHEY, CDR2 SMNVEV (reference sequence). The CDR3 length is 12 residues. The CDR3 DNA reads TGTGCCAGCAGGGGCGGGTACAATGAGCAGTTCTTC. This translates into CASRGGYNEQFF.

The rearrangement joins TRBV19 to TRBJ1-5, with 9 nucleotides matching TRBD1. The trim removed 4 bases at V and 6 bases at J, leaving 7 bases unmatched. The germline V gene encodes CDR1 LNHDA and CDR2 SQIVND (reference sequence). CDR3 size: 15 residues. In DNA, the CDR3 is TGTGCCAGTAGTACCGGGACAGGGCTCGGTCAGCCCCAGCATTTT. This sequence encodes CASSTGTGLGQPQHF.

The CDR3 spells CASSPPRRGRSNQPQHF. DNA of the CDR3: TGTGCCAGCAGCCCCCCCAGGCGGGGAAGAAGCAATCAGCCCCAGCATTTT. The V and J genes are TRBV12-1 and TRBJ1-5. TRBV12-1 constitutes a pseudogene. The CDR3 is 17 residues long.

This chain joins TRBV28 and TRBJ1-2; D unclear. Per germline, CDR1 MDHEN and CDR2 SYDVKM. The CDR3 extends over 12 amino acids. Deletions cut 1 base from V and 4 bases from J, with 4 bases between. The CDR3 reads CASSLSLYGYTF. In DNA form, the CDR3 reads TGTGCCAGCAGTTTATCCCTCTATGGCTACACCTTC.

The chain uses TRBV7-2 and TRBJ2-1; the match to TRBD2 covers 10 bases. The CDR3 spans 17 residues. V lost 1 base, J lost 2 bases, and 5 bases stayed unmatched. Germline V gene lookup returns CDR1 SGHTA and CDR2 FQGNSA. The CDR3 nucleotides are TGTGCCAGCAGCTTAGAGAGGCTAGCGGGAGCCTACAATGAGCAGTTCTTC. Protein product: CASSLERLAGAYNEQFF.

In this sample, this clone turned up once. The rearrangement uses TRBV27 and TRBJ2-3; 12 bases align to TRBD2. Looked up from germline, CDR1 is MNHEY and CDR2 is SMNVEV (reference sequence). The CDR3 is 18 amino acids. Losses at the gene ends were 5 bases for V and 4 bases for J; bases not matched to a gene: 13. The chain's CDR3 is CASSPGLAGLFPPDTQYF. CDR3 bases: TGTGCCAGCAGTCCCGGACTAGCGGGACTCTTCCCTCCAGATACGCAGTATTTT.

The chain links TRBV28 to TRBJ1-1; tentative D call: TRBD1 (5 bases). Germline loops: CDR1 MDHEN, CDR2 SYDVKM. V lost 6 bases and J lost 0, with 8 bases in between. This CDR3 has 13 amino acids. The CDR3 DNA reads TGTGCCAGCAGACCGACAGTGAACACTGAAGCTTTCTTT. It codes for CASRPTVNTEAFF.

This clone is a singleton in its sample. This chain joins TRBV19 and TRBJ2-7; 11 bases align to TRBD2. CDR3 length equals 15 residues. The V gene's germline CDR1 is LNHDA and CDR2 SQIVND (reference sequence). The trim removed 6 bases at V and 3 bases at J, leaving 7 bases unmatched. The CDR3 reads CASRMTTSGIYEQYF. CDR3 nucleotides: TGTGCCAGTAGAATGACGACTAGCGGGATCTACGAGCAGTACTTC.

The chain employs TRBV6-1 and TRBJ1-5; 9 bases match TRBD1. Trimming took 6 bases from V and 4 from J; bases not matched to a gene: 4. Per germline, CDR1 MNHNS and CDR2 SASEGT. The CDR3 runs 14 residues. The CDR3 DNA sequence: TGTGCCAGCAGGGACAGGGGCATGAATCAGCCCCAGCATTTT. It encodes CASRDRGMNQPQHF.

Here the CDR3 reads CASSLDGGRNSPLHF. The CDR3 DNA is TGCGCCAGCAGCTTGGACGGAGGGAGGAATTCACCCCTCCACTTT. The chain uses TRBV5-1 and TRBJ1-6; no reliable D call. The ends were cut back, 0 bases at V and 7 bases at J, with 11 bases in the middle. There are 15 residues in the CDR3. Germline V gene data show CDR1 as SGHRS and CDR2 as YFSETQ.

This chain uses TRBV6-1 with TRBJ2-1; D unclear. Germline CDR1 MNHNS, CDR2 SASEGT. CDR3 length: 13 amino acids. V lost 0 bases and J 9 bases, leaving 9 bases between the germline ends. CDR3 loop: CASSEALVGEQFF. CDR3 DNA: TGTGCCAGCAGTGAAGCGCTGGTCGGTGAGCAGTTCTTC.

By share, this clone counts as medium-sized. The chain combines TRBV27 with TRBJ2-7, with TRBD2 matching over 10 bases. The CDR3 sequence is 15 residues long. CDR1 and CDR2 (germline): MNHEY, SMNVEV (reference sequence). Germline trimming cut 2 bases from V and 5 bases from J; bases unmatched to any gene: 6. Here the CDR3 DNA reads TGTGCCAGCAGTTTACGAGCGGGAGGGAATAACGAGCAGTACTTC. Translating gives CASSLRAGGNNEQYF.

The chain combines TRBV11-2 with TRBJ2-3; D ambiguous. Germline CDR1 is SGHAT and CDR2 is FQNNGV. V lost 3 bases and J lost 0, with 7 bases in between. The CDR3 loop spans 14 amino acids. CDR3 region: CASSFGGSTDTQYF. The CDR3 DNA is TGTGCCAGCAGCTTCGGCGGTAGCACAGATACGCAGTATTTT. Variable domain in full (rest from reference TRBV11-2 and TRBJ2-3): EAGVAQSPRYKIIEKRQSVAFWCNPISGHATLYWYQQILGQGPKLLIQFQNNGVVDDSQLPKDRFSAERLKGVDSTLKIQPAKLEDSAVYLCASSFGGSTDTQYFGPGTRLTVL.

The chain is built from TRBV15 and TRBJ2-7, with 13 bases aligning to TRBD2. V dropped 0 bases and J dropped 3; count of bases not matched to a gene: 8. CDR1 is LNHNV, CDR2 YYDKDF, per germline (reference sequence). The CDR3 contains 18 residues. The CDR3 DNA reads TGTGCCACCAGCAGAGATGACGGTCGACTAGCGGGAGGCTACGAGCAGTACTTC. Its protein product is CATSRDDGRLAGGYEQYF.

The rearrangement links TRBV5-1 to TRBJ2-1; tentatively, D is TRBD1 (5 bases). Germline V gene sequence: CDR1 SGHRS, CDR2 YFSETQ. The ends were cut back, 3 bases at V and 10 bases at J, with 17 bases in the middle. The CDR3 length is 14 residues. The CDR3 nucleotides read TGCGCCAGCAGCTCCCAGATCCAGGGTCGGGAGCAGTTCTTC. Encoded protein: CASSSQIQGREQFF.

The chain employs TRBV9 and TRBJ1-4; 7 bases match TRBD1. CDR1 and CDR2 (germline): SGDLS, YYNGEE. CDR3 length equals 15 residues. V shed 4 bases and J 7 bases; nucleotides not matched to a gene: 10. For the CDR3, the DNA is TGTGCCAGCAGCCCCTGGGACAGAGGTTCTGAAAAACTGTTTTTT. Encoded protein: CASSPWDRGSEKLFF.

This sequence joins TRBV6-1 and TRBJ1-5, with TRBD1 matching over 7 bases. The V gene's germline CDR1 is MNHNS and CDR2 SASEGT. V was pared by 3 bases and J by 4 bases, with 6 bases of the junction left unmatched. The CDR3 has 15 amino acids. The CDR3 sequence is CASSDNRGPNQPQHF. In DNA form, the CDR3 reads TGTGCCAGCAGTGATAACAGGGGCCCTAATCAGCCCCAGCATTTT.